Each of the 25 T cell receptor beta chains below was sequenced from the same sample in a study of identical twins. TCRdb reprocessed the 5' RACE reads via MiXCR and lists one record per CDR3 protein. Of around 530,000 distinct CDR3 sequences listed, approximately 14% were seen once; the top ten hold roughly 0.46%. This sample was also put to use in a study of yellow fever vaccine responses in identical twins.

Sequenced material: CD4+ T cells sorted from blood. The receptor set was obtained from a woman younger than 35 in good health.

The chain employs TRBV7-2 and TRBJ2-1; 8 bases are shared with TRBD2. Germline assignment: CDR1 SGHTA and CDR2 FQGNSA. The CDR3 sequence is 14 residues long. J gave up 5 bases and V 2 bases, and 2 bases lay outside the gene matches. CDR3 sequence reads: CASSLSGRNNEQFF. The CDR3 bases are TGTGCCAGCAGCTTAAGCGGGAGAAACAATGAGCAGTTCTTC. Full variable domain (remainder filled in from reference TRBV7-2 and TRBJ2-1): GAGVSQSPSNKVTEKGKDVELRCDPISGHTALYWYRQSLGQGLEFLIYFQGNSAPDKSGLPSDRFSAERTGGSVSTLTIQRTQQEDSAVYLCASSLSGRNNEQFFGPGTRLTVL.

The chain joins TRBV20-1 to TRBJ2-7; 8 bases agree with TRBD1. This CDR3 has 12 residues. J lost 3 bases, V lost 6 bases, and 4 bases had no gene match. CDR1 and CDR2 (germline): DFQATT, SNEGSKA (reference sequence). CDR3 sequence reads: CSAQQGVYEQYV. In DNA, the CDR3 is TGCAGTGCCCAACAGGGGGTCTACGAGCAGTACGTC.

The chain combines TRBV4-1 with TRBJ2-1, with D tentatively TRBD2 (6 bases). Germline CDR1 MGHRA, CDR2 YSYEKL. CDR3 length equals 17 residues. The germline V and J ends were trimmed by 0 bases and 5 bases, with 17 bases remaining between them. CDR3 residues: CASSQDWGTGGNNEQFF. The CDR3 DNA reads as TGCGCCAGCAGCCAAGATTGGGGCACCGGGGGTAACAATGAGCAGTTCTTC.

The DNA for the CDR3 is TGTGCCAGCAGCTTAGTAATGTCTTATACGCAGTATTTT. Its protein is CASSLVMSYTQYF. V is TRBV7-2 and J is TRBJ2-3; D gene ambiguous. The CDR3 extends over 13 amino acids. With 1 base removed from V and 7 bases from J, the gap between germline ends came to 9 bases. Germline lookup yields CDR1 SGHTA and CDR2 FQGNSA.

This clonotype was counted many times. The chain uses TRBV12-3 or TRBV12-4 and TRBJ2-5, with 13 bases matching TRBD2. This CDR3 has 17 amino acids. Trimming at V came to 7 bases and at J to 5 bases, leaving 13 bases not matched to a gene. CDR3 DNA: TGTGCCAGCACTACGATCTCCGGGACTAGCGGGGTGGAGACCCAGTACTTC. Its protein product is CASTTISGTSGVETQYF.

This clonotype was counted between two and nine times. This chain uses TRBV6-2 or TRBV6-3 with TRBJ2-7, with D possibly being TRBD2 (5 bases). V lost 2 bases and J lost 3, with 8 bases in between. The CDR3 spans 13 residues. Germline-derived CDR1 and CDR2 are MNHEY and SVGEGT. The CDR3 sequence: CASSYGGLYEQYV. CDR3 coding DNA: TGTGCCAGCAGTTACGGCGGGCTCTACGAGCAGTACGTC.

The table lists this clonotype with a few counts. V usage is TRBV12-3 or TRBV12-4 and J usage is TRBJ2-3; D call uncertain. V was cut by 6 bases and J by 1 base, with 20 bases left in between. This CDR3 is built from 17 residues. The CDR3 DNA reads TGTGCCAGCAGCCCCACGGGTGTTAGTGGAGGCACAGATACGCAGTATTTT. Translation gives CASSPTGVSGGTDTQYF.

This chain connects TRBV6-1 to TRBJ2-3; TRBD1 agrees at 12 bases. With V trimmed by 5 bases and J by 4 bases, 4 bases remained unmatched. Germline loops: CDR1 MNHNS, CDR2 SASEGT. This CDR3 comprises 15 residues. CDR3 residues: CASSRDRGRPDTQYF. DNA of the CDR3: TGTGCCAGCAGTCGGGACAGGGGGCGCCCAGATACGCAGTATTTT.

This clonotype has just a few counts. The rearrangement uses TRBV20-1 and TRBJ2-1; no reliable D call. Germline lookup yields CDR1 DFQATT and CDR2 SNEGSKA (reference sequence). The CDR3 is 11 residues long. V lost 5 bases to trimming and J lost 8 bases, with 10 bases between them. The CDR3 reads CSAPPNDEQFF. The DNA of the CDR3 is TGCAGTGCTCCCCCCAACGATGAGCAGTTCTTC.

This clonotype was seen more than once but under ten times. The chain's CDR3 is CASSLSWWETQYF. CDR3 DNA sequence: TGTGCCAGCAGCTTAAGTTGGTGGGAGACCCAGTACTTC. This chain uses TRBV7-2 with TRBJ2-5, with unresolved D. CDR3 length equals 13 residues. Germline V lookup: CDR1 SGHTA, CDR2 FQGNSA. Trimming cost V 2 bases and J 5 bases, with 9 bases left between them.

CDR3 nucleotide sequence: TGCGCCAGCAGCCCCTCGTTTAGCGGGGACTCCTACAATGAGCAGTTCTTC. It yields the protein CASSPSFSGDSYNEQFF. The rearrangement uses TRBV5-1 and TRBJ2-1; 8 bases line up with TRBD2. The germline V gene has CDR1 SGHRS and CDR2 YFSETQ. V shed 4 bases and J 0 bases; nucleotides not matched to a gene: 9. The CDR3 runs to 17 residues. Drawing the rest from reference TRBV5-1 and TRBJ2-1, the complete variable domain is KAGVTQTPRYLIKTRGQQVTLSCSPISGHRSVSWYQQTPGQGLQFLFEYFSETQRNKGNFPGRFSGRQFSNSRSEMNVSTLELGDSALYLCASSPSFSGDSYNEQFFGPGTRLTVL.

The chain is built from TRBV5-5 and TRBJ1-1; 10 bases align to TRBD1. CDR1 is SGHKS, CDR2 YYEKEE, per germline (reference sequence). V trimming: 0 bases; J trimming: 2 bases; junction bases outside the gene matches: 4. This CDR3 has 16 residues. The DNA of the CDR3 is TGTGCCAGCAGCTTGGGGACAGGGGGTTCAAACACTGAAGCTTTCTTT. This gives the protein CASSLGTGGSNTEAFF.

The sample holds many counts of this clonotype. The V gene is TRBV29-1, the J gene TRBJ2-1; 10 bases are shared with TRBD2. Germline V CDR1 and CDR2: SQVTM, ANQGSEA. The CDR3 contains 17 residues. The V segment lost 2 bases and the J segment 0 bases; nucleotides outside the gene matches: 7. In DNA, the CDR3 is TGCAGCGTTGAAACCGGGACTAGCGCCAGCTCCTACAATGAGCAGTTCTTC. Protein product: CSVETGTSASSYNEQFF.

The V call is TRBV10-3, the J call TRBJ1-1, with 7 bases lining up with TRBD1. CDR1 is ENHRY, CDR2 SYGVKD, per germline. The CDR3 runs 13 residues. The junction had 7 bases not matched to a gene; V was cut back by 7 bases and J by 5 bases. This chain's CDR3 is CAITPGGLTEAFF. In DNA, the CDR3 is TGTGCCATCACCCCAGGGGGTTTGACTGAAGCTTTCTTT.

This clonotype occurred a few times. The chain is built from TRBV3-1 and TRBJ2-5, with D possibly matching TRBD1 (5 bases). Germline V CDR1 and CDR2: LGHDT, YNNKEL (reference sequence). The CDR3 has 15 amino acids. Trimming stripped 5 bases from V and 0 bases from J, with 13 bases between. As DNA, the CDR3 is TGTGCCAGCAGCAATAACCCGACAGACCAAGAGACCCAGTACTTC. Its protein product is CASSNNPTDQETQYF.

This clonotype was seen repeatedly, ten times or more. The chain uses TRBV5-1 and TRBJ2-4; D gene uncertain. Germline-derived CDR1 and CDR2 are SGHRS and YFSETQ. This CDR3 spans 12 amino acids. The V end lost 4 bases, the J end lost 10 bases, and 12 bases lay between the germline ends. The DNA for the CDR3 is TGCGCCAGCAGCCCTACCCTAGGGATTCAGTACTTC. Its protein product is CASSPTLGIQYF.

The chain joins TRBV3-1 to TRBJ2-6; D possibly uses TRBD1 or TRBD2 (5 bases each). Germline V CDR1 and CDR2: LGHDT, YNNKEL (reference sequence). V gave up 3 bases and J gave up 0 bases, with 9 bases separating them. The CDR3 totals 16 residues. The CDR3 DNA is TGTGCCAGCAGCCAGGGACGGCGCTCTGGGGCCAACGTCCTGACTTTC. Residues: CASSQGRRSGANVLTF.

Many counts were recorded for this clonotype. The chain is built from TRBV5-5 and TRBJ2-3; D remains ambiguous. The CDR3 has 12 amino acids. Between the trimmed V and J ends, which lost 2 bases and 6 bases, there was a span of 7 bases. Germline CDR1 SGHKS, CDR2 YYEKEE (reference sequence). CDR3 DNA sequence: TGTGCCAGCAGCTTCAGTTCTGATACGCAGTATTTT. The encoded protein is CASSFSSDTQYF. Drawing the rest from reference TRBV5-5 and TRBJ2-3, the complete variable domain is DAGVTQSPTHLIKTRGQQVTLRCSPISGHKSVSWYQQVLGQGPQFIFQYYEKEERGRGNFPDRFSARQFPNYSSELNVNALLLGDSALYLCASSFSSDTQYFGPGTRLTVL.

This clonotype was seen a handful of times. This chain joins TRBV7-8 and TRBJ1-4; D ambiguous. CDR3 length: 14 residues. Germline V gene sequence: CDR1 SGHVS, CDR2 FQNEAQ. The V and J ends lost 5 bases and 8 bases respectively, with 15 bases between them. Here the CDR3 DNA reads TGTGCCAGCAGCACCCGGGCCGGGGAAGAAAAACTGTTTTTT. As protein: CASSTRAGEEKLFF.

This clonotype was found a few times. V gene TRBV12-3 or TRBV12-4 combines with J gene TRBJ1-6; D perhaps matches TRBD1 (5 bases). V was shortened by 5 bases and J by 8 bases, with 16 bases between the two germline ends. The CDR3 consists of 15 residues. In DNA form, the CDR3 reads TGTGCCAGCAGTCCTAGTCGGGGGAAGTATTCACCCCTCCACTTT. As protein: CASSPSRGKYSPLHF.

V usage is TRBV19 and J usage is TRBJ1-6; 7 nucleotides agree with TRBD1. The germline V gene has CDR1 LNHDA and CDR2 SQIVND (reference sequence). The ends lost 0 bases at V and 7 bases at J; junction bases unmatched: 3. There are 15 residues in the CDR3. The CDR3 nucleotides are TGTGCCAGTAGTATAGACGCACAGGGGAATTCACCCCTCCACTTT. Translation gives CASSIDAQGNSPLHF.

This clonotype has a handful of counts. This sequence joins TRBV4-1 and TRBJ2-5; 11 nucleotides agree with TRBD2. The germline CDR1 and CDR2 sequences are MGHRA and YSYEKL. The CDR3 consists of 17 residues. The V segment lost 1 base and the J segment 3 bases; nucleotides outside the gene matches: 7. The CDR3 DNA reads TGCGCCAGCAGCCAAGTCAATTTGGGACTAGCGGAAGAGACCCAGTACTTC. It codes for CASSQVNLGLAEETQYF.

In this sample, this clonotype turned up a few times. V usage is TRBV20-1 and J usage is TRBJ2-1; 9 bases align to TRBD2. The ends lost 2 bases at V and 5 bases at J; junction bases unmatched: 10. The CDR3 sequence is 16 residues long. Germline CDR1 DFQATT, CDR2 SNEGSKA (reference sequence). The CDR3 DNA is TGCAGTGCTAGAAGAAGACTGATAGCGGGAGACAATGAGCAGTTCTTC. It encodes CSARRRLIAGDNEQFF.

The CDR3, as DNA: TGTGCCATCAGTGAGTCGGGCCAAACAAGGGACAATGAGCAGTTCTTC. Encoded protein: CAISESGQTRDNEQFF. V is TRBV10-3 and J is TRBJ2-1; D is uncertain. Per germline, CDR1 ENHRY and CDR2 SYGVKD. The CDR3 covers 16 residues. V was clipped by 0 bases and J by 5 bases, with 14 bases between them.

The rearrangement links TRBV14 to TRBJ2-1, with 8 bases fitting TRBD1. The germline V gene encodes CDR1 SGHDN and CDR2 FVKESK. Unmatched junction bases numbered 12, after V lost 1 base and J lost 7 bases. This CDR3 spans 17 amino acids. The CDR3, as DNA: TGTGCCAGCAGCCAAGCAAGGAGCGCGAACAGGGGGAATGAGCAGTTCTTC. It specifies CASSQARSANRGNEQFF.